This is a list of T cell receptor beta chains from one sample in a study of radiotherapy plus CTLA-4 blockade in lung cancer. Assay: immunoSEQ multiplex PCR; the TCRdb copy retains only in-frame clones and omits some. The sample contains roughly 75,000 clones, about 84% of which appear only once. The sequences come from peripheral blood, collected from a patient treated with radiotherapy plus ipilimumab. Receptor source: a human donor with non-small cell lung cancer who had stable disease on radiotherapy plus ipilimumab. Both conserved end residues are part of each CDR3. A D gene is named only where the DNA matches it firmly. A row's size may be missing; if present it is once, few, many or a size class.

NA	TRBV5-6	TRBJ1-2	NA	CASSLGRVDYGYTF	TGTGCCAGCAGCTTGGGACGGGTGGACTATGGCTACACCTTC
NA	TRBV5-1	TRBJ2-1	NA	CASSRSHEQFF	TGCGCCAGCAGCCGGTCGCATGAGCAGTTCTTC
NA	TRBV30	TRBJ1-1	NA	CAWTPLTPRGTEAFF	TGTGCCTGGACTCCCTTGACCCCTAGGGGGACTGAAGCTTTCTTT
NA	TRBV9	TRBJ2-7	NA	CASSAGGVAYEQYF	TGTGCCAGCAGCGCAGGAGGGGTAGCCTACGAGCAGTACTTC
NA	TRBV6-4	TRBJ2-2	NA	CASSAGYNGELFF	TGTGCCAGCAGCGCAGGGTATAACGGGGAGCTGTTTTTT
NA	TRBV5-1	TRBJ1-6	NA	CASSTTTGQNSPLHF	TGCGCCAGCAGCACCACGACAGGACAGAATTCACCCCTCCACTTT
NA	TRBV5-6	TRBJ2-5	TRBD2	CASTRLAGLLETQYF	TGTGCCAGCACCAGACTAGCGGGACTTCTAGAGACCCAGTACTTC
NA	TRBV6-6	TRBJ1-4	NA	CASSLGGDREKLFF	TGTGCCAGCAGCCTCGGGGGGGATCGTGAAAAACTGTTTTTT
NA	TRBV5-1	TRBJ1-2	NA	CASSQANNYGYTF	TGCGCCAGCAGCCAAGCGAATAACTATGGCTACACCTTC
NA	TRBV6-1	TRBJ2-3	TRBD2	CASRGGGAEDTQYF	TGTGCCAGCAGAGGCGGGGGGGCCGAAGATACGCAGTATTTT
NA	TRBV10-3	TRBJ2-3	TRBD2	CAISRRGLAGEFGGTDTQYF	TGTGCCATCAGTAGACGGGGACTAGCGGGAGAATTCGGGGGCACAGATACGCAGTATTTT
NA	TRBV2	TRBJ2-7	TRBD2	CASKGLAGGREQYF	TGTGCCAGCAAGGGACTAGCGGGAGGTCGCGAGCAGTACTTC
NA	TRBV25-1	TRBJ1-1	NA	CASSELKGTNTEAFF	TGTGCCAGCAGTGAATTGAAAGGGACGAACACTGAAGCTTTCTTT
NA	TRBV6-5	TRBJ1-3	NA	CASSYAGAPGNTIYF	TGTGCCAGCAGTTACGCGGGGGCGCCTGGAAACACCATATATTTT
once	TRBV9	TRBJ1-1	NA	CASSVGGGMNTEAFF	TGTGCCAGCAGCGTAGGTGGGGGAATGAACACTGAAGCTTTCTTT
NA	TRBV19	TRBJ2-7	NA	CASSIADEQYF	TGTGCCAGTAGTATAGCCGACGAGCAGTACTTC
NA	TRBV5-1	TRBJ1-1	NA	CASSLGDFTNTEAFF	TGCGCCAGCAGCTTGGGTGACTTTACGAACACTGAAGCTTTCTTT
NA	TRBV5-4	TRBJ2-1	TRBD1	CASSLQTGAINEQFF	TGTGCCAGCAGCTTGCAGACAGGGGCGATCAATGAGCAGTTCTTC
NA	TRBV19	TRBJ2-1	TRBD2	CASRSGRVYNEQFF	TGTGCCAGTAGGAGCGGGAGGGTCTACAATGAGCAGTTCTTC
NA	TRBV19	TRBJ2-1	NA	CASRLLGGNEQFF	TGTGCCAGTAGGCTACTAGGAGGCAATGAGCAGTTCTTC
NA	TRBV7-2	TRBJ1-6	TRBD1	CASSSRQGSSPLHF	TGTGCCAGCAGCTCCCGACAGGGGTCCTCACCCCTCCACTTT
NA	TRBV5-8	TRBJ2-7	NA	CASSLELSINEQYF	TGTGCCAGCAGCTTGGAACTTAGTATCAACGAGCAGTACTTC
NA	TRBV6-5	TRBJ1-2	TRBD1	CASTRTGQGYTF	TGTGCCAGCACTCGGACAGGGCAGGGCTACACCTTC
NA	TRBV11-2	TRBJ2-5	TRBD1	CASSPMGGTGKETQYF	TGTGCCAGCAGCCCCATGGGCGGGACAGGGAAAGAGACCCAGTACTTC
NA	TRBV7-7	TRBJ2-4	NA	CASSSPRRGLYAKNIQYF	TGTGCCAGCAGCTCACCACGCCGGGGCCTCTACGCCAAAAACATTCAGTACTTC
NA	TRBV28	TRBJ1-3	NA	CASSRIGRAVSGNTIYF	TGTGCCAGCAGCCGAATAGGTAGGGCGGTCTCTGGAAACACCATATATTTT
NA	TRBV7-3	TRBJ2-7	TRBD1	CASSSRTGIRALYYEQYF	TGTGCCAGCAGCTCACGGACAGGGATAAGGGCTCTTTACTACGAGCAGTACTTC
NA	TRBV10-3	TRBJ1-1	NA	CAISENPGKLNTEAFF	TGTGCCATCAGTGAGAATCCAGGGAAGTTGAACACTGAAGCTTTCTTT
NA	TRBV7-7	TRBJ2-2	TRBD1	CASSSVTQGAGELFF	TGTGCTAGCAGCTCCGTTACCCAGGGGGCCGGGGAGCTGTTTTTT
NA	TRBV10-2	TRBJ1-5	NA	CASSPPAQPQHF	TGCGCCAGCAGTCCTCCGGCGCAGCCCCAGCATTTT
few	TRBV28	TRBJ2-2	NA	CASSPGGAGTGELFF	TGTGCCAGCAGTCCGGGGGGCGCGGGGACCGGGGAGCTGTTTTTT
NA	TRBV4-1	TRBJ1-6	NA	CASSPGGMTNSPLHF	TGCGCCAGCAGCCCCGGGGGGATGACTAATTCACCCCTCCACTTT
NA	TRBV2	TRBJ1-1	NA	CASSGSMNTEAFF	TGTGCCAGCAGTGGTTCCATGAACACTGAAGCTTTCTTT
NA	TRBV5-8	TRBJ2-2	TRBD2	CASSQGFSGGAAGELFF	TGTGCCAGCAGCCAAGGATTTAGCGGGGGGGCAGCCGGGGAGCTGTTTTTT
NA	TRBV19	TRBJ2-7	TRBD2	CASSLGEGYEQYF	TGTGCCAGTAGTTTGGGGGAGGGCTACGAGCAGTACTTC
NA	TRBV4-2	TRBJ1-2	NA	CASSPSRVWGYTF	TGTGCCAGCAGCCCCAGCAGGGTATGGGGCTACACCTTC
NA	TRBV2	TRBJ1-5	NA	CASSESPVLNQPQHF	TGTGCCAGCAGTGAATCCCCCGTCCTGAATCAGCCCCAGCATTTT
few	TRBV10-2	TRBJ1-5	TRBD1	CASSEGQGEPQHF	TGCGCCAGCAGTGAGGGACAGGGAGAGCCCCAGCATTTT
few	TRBV6-6	TRBJ2-2	NA	CASSYLGGELFF	TGTGCCAGCAGTTACCTTGGCGGGGAGCTGTTTTTT
NA	TRBV23-1	TRBJ2-7	NA	CASSQGRAEGVGGREQYF	TGCGCCAGCAGTCAAGGCAGGGCCGAGGGGGTAGGAGGTCGCGAGCAGTACTTC
NA	TRBV7-9	TRBJ2-5	NA	CASSLATGVLSQETQYF	TGTGCCAGCAGCTTAGCGACGGGAGTCCTTTCTCAAGAGACCCAGTACTTC
NA	TRBV6-1	TRBJ2-7	NA	CASSEGVRRSYEQYF	TGTGCCAGCAGTGAAGGGGTCAGGCGCTCCTACGAGCAGTACTTC
NA	TRBV4-1	TRBJ1-2	NA	CASRANYGYTF	TGCGCCAGCAGAGCTAACTATGGCTACACCTTC
few	TRBV7-2	TRBJ2-7	NA	CASSLEFNEQYF	TGTGCCAGCAGCTTAGAGTTCAACGAGCAGTACTTC
few	TRBV7-9	TRBJ2-2	NA	CASSLEGGPGELFF	TGTGCCAGCAGCTTAGAAGGGGGGCCCGGGGAGCTGTTTTTT
NA	TRBV5-5	TRBJ2-5	TRBD2	CASSHRLAGGRYQETQYF	TGTGCCAGCAGCCACCGACTAGCGGGGGGCCGGTACCAAGAGACCCAGTACTTC
NA	TRBV7-2	TRBJ2-2	NA	CASSLFATGELFF	TGTGCCAGCAGCTTATTCGCCACCGGGGAGCTGTTTTTT
NA	TRBV20-1	TRBJ1-2	NA	CSARNYGYTF	TGCAGTGCTAGAAACTATGGCTACACCTTC
NA	TRBV7-9	TRBJ1-5	NA	CASSFGPDQPQHF	TGTGCCAGCAGCTTTGGCCCAGATCAGCCCCAGCATTTT
NA	TRBV28	TRBJ1-5	NA	CASSTPGKPQHF	TGTGCCAGCAGTACCCCAGGGAAGCCCCAGCATTTT
NA	TRBV7-9	TRBJ2-1	NA	CASSLGAVLYNEQFF	TGTGCCAGCAGTCTTGGCGCGGTTCTCTACAATGAGCAGTTCTTC
NA	TRBV30	TRBJ2-7	TRBD2	CAWRRGLASEQYF	TGTGCCTGGAGAAGGGGACTAGCGAGCGAGCAGTACTTC
NA	TRBV6-5	TRBJ2-7	TRBD2	CASRVAGTSSYEQYF	TGTGCCAGCAGGGTAGCGGGCACGAGCTCCTACGAGCAGTACTTC
NA	TRBV5-4	TRBJ1-1	NA	CASGRRTNTEAFF	TGTGCCAGCGGGCGTCGTACGAACACTGAAGCTTTCTTT
NA	TRBV5-1	TRBJ2-7	TRBD1	CASSSDRPSYEQYF	TGCGCCAGCAGTTCGGACAGGCCGTCCTACGAGCAGTACTTC
NA	TRBV5-5	TRBJ2-7	NA	CASSLNPDNSYEQYF	TGTGCCAGCAGCTTGAACCCGGACAATTCCTACGAGCAGTACTTC
NA	TRBV29-1	TRBJ2-7	NA	CSVEDQEYEQYF	TGCAGCGTTGAAGATCAGGAGTACGAGCAGTACTTC
NA	TRBV9	TRBJ1-2	NA	CASSALHGTANGYTF	TGTGCCAGCAGCGCTTTACACGGGACGGCCAATGGCTACACCTTC
once	TRBV29-1	TRBJ2-1	NA	CSVDNAVGNEQFF	TGCAGCGTTGATAATGCTGTAGGCAATGAGCAGTTCTTC